This passage covers 25 T cell receptor beta chains from one sample sequenced in a study of blood T cell repertoires in COVID-19. Method: immunoSEQ multiplex PCR; TCRdb's copy keeps in-frame clones and lacks some. Here the sample spans some 150,000 clones, around 84% being singletons. The specimen sequenced was peripheral blood. The source is a woman between 55 and 75 years old with acute or convalescent COVID-19.

The V and J genes are TRBV6-5 and TRBJ1-5; maybe TRBD1 (5 bases). Looked up from germline, CDR1 is MNHEY and CDR2 is SVGAGI. The V gene lost 6 bases and the J gene lost 4 bases, with 10 bases spanning the gap. This CDR3 has 13 residues. The chain's CDR3 is CASRITGNQPQHF. CDR3 in DNA: TGTGCCAGCAGGATTACAGGAAATCAGCCCCAGCATTTT.

The chain links TRBV10-3 to TRBJ2-3; D is unresolved. Germline V gives CDR1 ENHRY, CDR2 SYGVKD. There are 17 residues in the CDR3. V lost 0 bases and J lost 0, with 13 bases in between. The CDR3 bases are TGTGCCATCAGTGAGTCAATAGCCATTCCTAGCACAGATACGCAGTATTTT. This encodes CAISESIAIPSTDTQYF.

The genes are TRBV11-2 and TRBJ1-2, with TRBD1 identical over 8 bases. V trimming: 5 bases; J trimming: 6 bases; junction bases outside the gene matches: 11. Germline-derived CDR1 and CDR2 are SGHAT and FQNNGV. The CDR3 is 15 residues long. CDR3 sequence: CASSPHRTGSDGYTF. CDR3 coding DNA: TGTGCCAGCAGCCCTCACCGGACAGGGAGCGATGGCTACACCTTC.

This clone has only one observation. The chain joins TRBV27 to TRBJ1-1, with D possibly being TRBD1 (6 bases). This CDR3 comprises 14 residues. The germline V gene has CDR1 MNHEY and CDR2 SMNVEV (reference sequence). Trimming cost V 2 bases and J 0 bases, with 7 bases left between them. The CDR3 DNA is TGTGCCAGCAGTTTACGACAGGTGAACACTGAAGCTTTCTTT. Protein product: CASSLRQVNTEAFF.

The V gene is TRBV7-2, the J gene TRBJ2-2, with TRBD1 matching 8 bases. The CDR3 is made up of 18 amino acids. CDR1 is SGHTA and CDR2 is FQGNSA in the germline V gene. V was clipped by 0 bases and J by 6 bases; unmatched bases: 12. CDR3 amino acids: CASSLAPRQGARAGELFF. Written as DNA, the CDR3 is TGTGCCAGCAGCTTAGCCCCCCGGCAGGGGGCTAGAGCCGGGGAGCTGTTTTTT.

The chain carries TRBV28 and TRBJ1-5; 9 positions agree with TRBD1. The CDR3 totals 16 residues. Germline CDR1 is MDHEN and CDR2 is SYDVKM. J lost 6 bases, V lost 2 bases, and 8 bases had no gene match. The CDR3 DNA sequence: TGTGCCAGCAGTTTACTGGAACAGGGGGCACGTCAGCCCCAGCATTTT. Its translation: CASSLLEQGARQPQHF.

This chain connects TRBV28 to TRBJ1-5, with 9 nucleotides matching TRBD1. V lost 5 bases to trimming and J lost 0 bases; unmatched junction nucleotides: 5. This CDR3 has 16 amino acids. Germline values: CDR1 MDHEN, CDR2 SYDVKM. CDR3 sequence (DNA): TGTGCCAGCAGTACAGGGGGCCTGTATAGCAATCAGCCCCAGCATTTT. Amino acids: CASSTGGLYSNQPQHF.

V and J are TRBV15 and TRBJ1-2; D is perhaps TRBD1 (5 bases). CDR1 is LNHNV and CDR2 is YYDKDF in the germline V gene (reference sequence). Trimming took 1 base from V and 3 from J, leaving 9 bases between them. The CDR3 spans 14 residues. CDR3: CATSRGGRDYGYTF. CDR3 bases: TGTGCCACCAGCAGAGGTGGCAGGGACTATGGCTACACCTTC.

The rearrangement uses TRBV4-1 and TRBJ2-7; 7 bases are shared with TRBD1. This CDR3 is built from 16 residues. The V segment lost 0 bases and the J segment 5 bases; nucleotides outside the gene matches: 10. The germline V gene has CDR1 MGHRA and CDR2 YSYEKL. The CDR3: CASSQDEETGYHEQYF. In nucleotides, the CDR3 is TGCGCCAGCAGCCAAGATGAGGAGACAGGGTACCACGAGCAGTACTTC.

This clone showed up just once. The chain recombines TRBV5-4 with TRBJ2-2, with TRBD2 matching 12 bases. There are 14 residues in the CDR3. Germline CDR1 SGHNT, CDR2 YYREEE (reference sequence). The junction had 5 bases not matched to a gene; V was cut back by 5 bases and J by 9 bases. CDR3 region: CASRLAGGPRELFF. The CDR3 DNA sequence: TGTGCCAGCAGGCTAGCGGGGGGGCCTCGGGAGCTGTTTTTT. The whole variable domain, filled in from reference TRBV5-4 and TRBJ2-2, reads ETGVTQSPTHLIKTRGQQVTLRCSSQSGHNTVSWYQQALGQGPQFIFQYYREEENGRGNFPPRFSGLQFPNYSSELNVNALELDDSALYLCASRLAGGPRELFFGEGSRLTVL.

This sequence joins TRBV7-2 and TRBJ1-3; no firm D call. Trimming removed 1 base at V and 4 bases at J, with 8 bases between. CDR3 length equals 14 residues. CDR1 is SGHTA and CDR2 is FQGNSA in the germline V gene. The CDR3 protein is CASSLDGGGNTIYF. CDR3 in DNA: TGTGCCAGCAGCTTAGATGGAGGGGGAAACACCATATATTTT.

V gene TRBV15 combines with J gene TRBJ1-1; 7 positions match TRBD1. The CDR3 runs 14 residues. Germline trimming cut 5 bases from V and 7 bases from J; bases unmatched to any gene: 10. Germline values: CDR1 LNHNV, CDR2 YYDKDF (reference sequence). CDR3 in amino acids: CATSRGWGTDEAFF. As DNA, the CDR3 is TGTGCCACCAGCCGGGGGTGGGGGACAGATGAAGCTTTCTTT.

This clone was found a few times. The rearrangement joins TRBV6-2 or TRBV6-3 to TRBJ2-1; D is ambiguous. CDR3 size: 15 residues. Germline V CDR1 and CDR2: MNHEY, SVGEGT. Trimming stripped 6 bases from V and 4 bases from J, with 16 bases between. CDR3 sequence reads: CASSETTGLYNEQFF. The DNA of the CDR3 is TGTGCCAGCAGCGAAACAACCGGGTTATACAATGAGCAGTTCTTC.

Note on this clone: It is likely a read error, because the conserved phenylalanine at the end of the CDR3 is missing. J is TRBJ1-6 and V is TRBV19, with TRBD1 as a possible D gene (5 bases). The V and J ends lost 1 base and 9 bases respectively, with 10 bases between them. This CDR3 spans 14 amino acids. CDR1 LNHDA and CDR2 SQIVND come from the germline V gene (reference sequence). CDR3 loop: CASSIGQGGSPLHL. For the CDR3, the DNA is TGTGCCAGTAGTATAGGGCAGGGTGGTTCACCCCTCCACCTT.

The chain combines TRBV7-8 with TRBJ1-2; weak D call: TRBD1 (5 bases). Trimming removed 5 bases from V and 4 bases from J, with 14 bases in between. The CDR3 spans 14 residues. Germline V CDR1 and CDR2: SGHVS, FQNEAQ. The CDR3, as DNA: TGTGCCAGCAGCGGGCGTGGGGCCGCCTATGGCTACACCTTC. Its protein product is CASSGRGAAYGYTF.

This chain connects TRBV12-5 to TRBJ2-3, with D tentatively TRBD1 (5 bases). Trimming cost V 0 bases and J 4 bases, with 17 bases left between them. CDR1 and CDR2 (germline): LGHNT, FRNRAP. The CDR3 totals 17 residues. CDR3 bases: TGTGCTAGTGGTTTGGTACTGGGGCAAAAACTACCAGATACGCAGTATTTT. Translating gives CASGLVLGQKLPDTQYF.

The chain employs TRBV5-5 and TRBJ2-1, with D unresolved. V was cut by 4 bases and J by 0 bases, with 8 bases left in between. The CDR3 contains 14 residues. Germline V gene sequence: CDR1 SGHKS, CDR2 YYEKEE (reference sequence). The DNA for the CDR3 is TGTGCCAGCAGCCGACATGACTCCTACAATGAGCAGTTCTTC. It translates to CASSRHDSYNEQFF.

The rearrangement links TRBV28 to TRBJ1-5; 8 bases are shared with TRBD1. V lost 3 bases to trimming and J lost 0 bases; unmatched junction nucleotides: 4. CDR3 length: 16 amino acids. From germline, CDR1 is MDHEN and CDR2 SYDVKM. This CDR3 is CASSLLGTGSNQPQHF. For the CDR3, the DNA is TGTGCCAGCAGTTTGTTGGGGACAGGTAGCAATCAGCCCCAGCATTTT.

V usage is TRBV10-1 and J usage is TRBJ2-5; 10 nucleotides line up with TRBD1. The CDR3 length is 16 residues. With 2 bases clipped from V and 0 bases from J, the junction kept 3 bases outside the gene matches. Germline CDR1 reads WNHNN; CDR2 reads SYGVQD (reference sequence). The DNA for the CDR3 is TGCGCCAGCAGTGAGGGGACAGGGGCCCACCAAGAGACCCAGTACTTC. It is translated as CASSEGTGAHQETQYF.

The V gene is TRBV5-6, the J gene TRBJ2-3; no firm D call. The length of the CDR3 is 14 residues. V dropped 0 bases and J dropped 2 bases, with 7 bases sitting between them. CDR1 is SGHDT, CDR2 YYEEEE, per germline. For the CDR3, the DNA is TGTGCCAGCAGCTTGGGGGCCCACACAGATACGCAGTATTTT. Protein product: CASSLGAHTDTQYF. The full variable domain, completed using reference TRBV5-6 and TRBJ2-3, is DAGVTQSPTHLIKTRGQQVTLRCSPKSGHDTVSWYQQALGQGPQFIFQYYEEEERQRGNFPDRFSGHQFPNYSSELNVNALLLGDSALYLCASSLGAHTDTQYFGPGTRLTVL.

J is TRBJ2-2 and V is TRBV28; tentative D call: TRBD1 (6 bases). Trimming stripped 5 bases from V and 7 bases from J, with 17 bases between. Germline CDR1 is MDHEN and CDR2 is SYDVKM. This CDR3 comprises 15 residues. Here the CDR3 reads CASSPPEGGVGELFF. The CDR3, as DNA: TGTGCCAGCAGTCCCCCGGAAGGGGGAGTCGGGGAGCTGTTTTTT.

The chain combines TRBV28 with TRBJ2-2; the match to TRBD2 covers 8 bases. Looked up from germline, CDR1 is MDHEN and CDR2 is SYDVKM. The CDR3 covers 16 residues. V shed 3 bases, J shed 6 bases, and the junction held 9 bases outside the gene matches. This CDR3 is CASSFPGGAHPGELFF. CDR3 DNA sequence: TGTGCCAGCAGTTTCCCCGGGGGGGCCCATCCCGGGGAGCTGTTTTTT.

CDR3 in amino acids: CASSGAGPNTEAFF. Here the CDR3 DNA reads TGCGCCAGCAGTGGTGCAGGGCCGAACACTGAAGCTTTCTTT. V and J are TRBV10-2 and TRBJ1-1, with D possibly being TRBD1 (5 bases). The length of the CDR3 is 14 residues. V was shortened by 4 bases and J by 1 base, with 10 bases between the two germline ends. The germline V gene has CDR1 WSHSY and CDR2 SAAADI.

The chain joins TRBV25-1 to TRBJ2-7; D is perhaps TRBD1 (7 bases). Trimming shortened V by 10 bases and J by 3 bases, and 16 bases separated the two germline ends. The germline V gene has CDR1 MGHDK and CDR2 SYGVNS. This CDR3 spans 13 amino acids. CDR3 amino acids: CATLRDRGYEQYF. The DNA for the CDR3 is TGTGCCACTCTGCGGGACAGAGGCTACGAGCAGTACTTC.

The J gene is TRBJ2-7, the V gene TRBV10-3; 10 nucleotides line up with TRBD1. Trimming cost V 5 bases and J 0 bases; bases outside gene matches: 4. CDR3 length equals 15 residues. Per germline, CDR1 ENHRY and CDR2 SYGVKD. In DNA, the CDR3 is TGTGCCATCAGTCCGACAGGGGGCCTCTCCTACGAGCAGTACTTC. It specifies CAISPTGGLSYEQYF.